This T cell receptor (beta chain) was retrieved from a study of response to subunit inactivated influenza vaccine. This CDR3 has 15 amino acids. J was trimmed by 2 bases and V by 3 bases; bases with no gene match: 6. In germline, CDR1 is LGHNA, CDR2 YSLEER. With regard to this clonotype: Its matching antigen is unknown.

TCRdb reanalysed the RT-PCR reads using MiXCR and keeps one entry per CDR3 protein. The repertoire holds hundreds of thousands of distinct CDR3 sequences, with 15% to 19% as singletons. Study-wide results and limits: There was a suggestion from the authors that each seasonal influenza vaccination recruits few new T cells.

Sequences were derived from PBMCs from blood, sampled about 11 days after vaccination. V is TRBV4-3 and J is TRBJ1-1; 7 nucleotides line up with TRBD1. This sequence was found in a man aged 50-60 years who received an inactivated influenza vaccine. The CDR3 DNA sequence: TGCGCCAGCAGCCAGCCGACAGGGAAAAACACTGAAGCTTTCTTT. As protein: CASSQPTGKNTEAFF.